This T cell receptor beta chain stems from a study of T cells in Graves' hyperthyroidism and ophthalmopathy. Amplification of TCR beta CDR3 regions was performed using RNA transcripts as template. Primed by the HTBI set, a first-round RT-PCR was run on the TCR CDR3. MiXCR was run by TCRdb on the multiplex PCR reads, yielding one entry per CDR3 protein. This sample has 92,000 or so distinct CDR3 sequences, with about 51% found just once. This clonotype was recorded many times. No antigen is known for it. The CDR3 is 16 residues long. The V gene end was trimmed by 0 bases and the J gene end by 6 bases; junction bases not matched to a gene: 3. Germline CDR1 is SGHVS and CDR2 is FQNEAQ. Lactation, pregnancy, other autoimmune disease or uncontrolled infection led to exclusion of patients. Diagnoses were established using clinical symptoms, serum thyroxine and TRAb, thyroid ultrasound and orbital computed tomography.

The study, taken as a whole, reports: A median around 6.8 months before onset, the model predicted ophthalmopathy.

The sequenced material came from blood. V and J are TRBV7-8 and TRBJ2-2, with TRBD1 matching 11 bases. This TCR came from a woman aged 35 to 49 with Graves' hyperthyroidism. The CDR3 protein is CASSLARTGGSGELFF. DNA for the CDR3: TGTGCCAGCAGCTTAGCTCGGACAGGGGGCTCCGGGGAGCTGTTTTTT.